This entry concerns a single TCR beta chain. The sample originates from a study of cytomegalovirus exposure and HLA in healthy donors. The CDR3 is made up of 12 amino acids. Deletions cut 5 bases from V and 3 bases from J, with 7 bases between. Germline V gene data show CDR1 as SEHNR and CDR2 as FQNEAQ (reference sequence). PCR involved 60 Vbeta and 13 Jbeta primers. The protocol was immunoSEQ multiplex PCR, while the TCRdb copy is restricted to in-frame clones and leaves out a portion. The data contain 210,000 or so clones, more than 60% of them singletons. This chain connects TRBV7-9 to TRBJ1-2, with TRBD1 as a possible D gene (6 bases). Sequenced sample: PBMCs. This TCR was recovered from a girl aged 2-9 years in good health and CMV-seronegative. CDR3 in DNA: TGTGCCAGCAGCCAGGGGTACTATGGCTACACCTTC. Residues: CASSQGYYGYTF.